The TCR beta chain under discussion was sequenced for a study of cytomegalovirus exposure and HLA in healthy donors. Study context: Caucasian-associated ancestry cluster membership applied to 75% to 85% of some 400 genotyped donors.

Study conclusions and caveats: A later analysis linked a missense DCLRE1C variant to TCR beta V- and J-gene trimming.

PCR primers comprised 60 Vbeta and 13 Jbeta primers. The data were produced by immunoSEQ multiplex PCR, yet TCRdb's version contains in-frame clones alone and is incomplete. Of 150,000 or so clones in the sample, approximately 82% were seen once. CDR3 length: 21 residues. Trimming cost V 0 bases and J 7 bases; bases outside gene matches: 23. Looked up from germline, CDR1 is LGHNT and CDR2 is FRNRAP. This clone was counted a few times. Its target is not known. Sequenced sample: PBMCs. This chain joins TRBV12-5 and TRBJ2-1; 8 positions match TRBD2. The receptor comes from a woman between 40 and 50 years old in good health and CMV-seropositive. CDR3 sequence reads: CASGLVAESGSGSPTSNEQFF. The CDR3, as DNA: TGTGCTAGTGGTTTGGTTGCGGAGAGCGGGAGTGGTTCTCCCACCTCTAATGAGCAGTTCTTC.